These 12 T cell receptor beta chains share one sample of origin, sequenced in a study of vaccination effects on CD4 cells after COVID-19. These receptors have no known antigen. Sequencing in the ViraFEST assay came after antigen-specific CD4+ T cells had been expanded with viral peptide pools, which were used to stimulate PBMC. CD4+ T cell isolation took place after less than 13 days of culture. The cohort was immunized with two doses of either the BNT162b2 or mRNA-1273 vaccine. Data came from immunoSEQ multiplex PCR; TCRdb stores just in-frame clones and leaves some out. This table holds around 67,000 clones, 75% to 85% found once. The specimen comprised CD4+ T cells from PBMCs cultured with HCoV-229E spike peptides, sampled after COVID-19 vaccination. The receptors stem from a human donor who received a COVID-19 vaccine.

The V and J genes are TRBV12-3 or TRBV12-4 and TRBJ1-2, with 8 positions matching TRBD1. The CDR3 spans 13 residues. V trimming: 5 bases; J trimming: 6 bases; junction bases outside the gene matches: 5. CDR3 region: CASSRQGLDGYTF. In DNA, the CDR3 is TGTGCCAGCAGTAGACAGGGGTTGGATGGCTACACCTTC.

V and J are TRBV5-5 and TRBJ1-5, with 8 bases matching TRBD1. Germline loops: CDR1 SGHKS, CDR2 YYEKEE (reference sequence). The CDR3 contains 14 residues. V was pared by 5 bases and J by 2 bases, with 3 bases of the junction left unmatched. The CDR3 DNA is TGTGCCAGCAGTGGACAGGGAGGCAATCAGCCCCAGCATTTT. Protein: CASSGQGGNQPQHF.

This chain links TRBV19 with TRBJ1-1, with D possibly TRBD1 on 5 matching bases. The CDR3 consists of 14 residues. Per germline, CDR1 LNHDA and CDR2 SQIVND (reference sequence). Trimming left V 6 bases short and J 4 bases short, with 15 bases between. CDR3: CASRPEWGGTEAFF. CDR3 sequence (DNA): TGTGCCAGTAGGCCGGAATGGGGGGGCACTGAAGCTTTCTTT.

This chain joins TRBV24-1 and TRBJ1-1, with 9 bases fitting TRBD1. CDR3 length: 12 residues. The trim removed 3 bases at V and 12 bases at J, leaving 4 bases unmatched. Germline V lookup: CDR1 KGHDR, CDR2 SFDVKD. This CDR3 reads CATSDETGGTFF. The CDR3 coding sequence is TGTGCCACCAGTGATGAGACAGGGGGGACTTTCTTT.

This clone was detected a few times. The chain joins TRBV3-1 (or the pseudogene TRBV3-2) to TRBJ1-6; no clear D. Trimming removed 7 bases from V and 7 bases from J, with 11 bases in between. Germline V CDR1 and CDR2: LGHDT, YNNKEL (reference sequence). CDR3 length: 13 residues. Written as DNA, the CDR3 is TGTGCCAGCAAGGCGGTGGCGAATTCACCCCTCCACTTT. This sequence encodes CASKAVANSPLHF.

The chain joins TRBV18 to TRBJ2-5; D unresolved. The CDR3 loop spans 14 amino acids. Germline-derived CDR1 and CDR2 are KGHSH and LQKENI. The V end was cut by 1 base, the J end by 1 base, with 7 bases between. The CDR3 here is CASSPQSGQETQYF. As DNA, the CDR3 is TGTGCCAGCTCACCACAATCAGGCCAAGAGACCCAGTACTTC.

The chain is built from TRBV19 and TRBJ1-1, with TRBD1 identical over 7 bases. The V gene end was trimmed by 9 bases and the J gene end by 6 bases; junction bases not matched to a gene: 4. Germline V gene lookup returns CDR1 LNHDA and CDR2 SQIVND (reference sequence). This CDR3 spans 11 amino acids. DNA of the CDR3: TGTGCCAGCCACAGGGGCGCTGAAGCTTTCTTT. Its translation: CASHRGAEAFF.

The J gene is TRBJ2-5, the V gene TRBV7-9; 7 positions match TRBD1. The CDR3 totals 15 residues. The germline V gene encodes CDR1 SEHNR and CDR2 FQNEAQ (reference sequence). Germline trimming cut 2 bases from V and 4 bases from J; bases unmatched to any gene: 7. The DNA for the CDR3 is TGTGCCAGCAGCTTACGGAAGACAGGGACAGAGACCCAGTACTTC. Translation: CASSLRKTGTETQYF.

CDR3 nucleotides: TGTGCCATCACAATCAACAGGGGCGCAAACTATGGCTACACCTTC. This encodes CAITINRGANYGYTF. The chain has TRBV10-3 and TRBJ1-2, with 7 nucleotides matching TRBD1. The J segment lost 2 bases and the V segment lost 7 bases, leaving 10 bases of the junction unmatched. The germline V gene has CDR1 ENHRY and CDR2 SYGVKD. There are 15 residues in the CDR3.

The gene calls are TRBV18 and TRBJ2-3; no firm D call. The germline CDR1 and CDR2 sequences are KGHSH and LQKENI. This CDR3 is 12 amino acids long. V was pared by 5 bases and J by 3 bases, with 6 bases between. CDR3 residues: CASSVGTDTQYF. CDR3 DNA: TGTGCCAGCTCAGTGGGGACAGATACGCAGTATTTT.

This chain connects TRBV18 to TRBJ1-2, with 12 nucleotides matching TRBD1. Germline CDR1 and CDR2: KGHSH and LQKENI. Trimming at V came to 3 bases and at J to 7 bases, leaving 9 bases not matched to a gene. The CDR3 contains 16 residues. CDR3 bases: TGTGCCAGCTCACCGGGACAGGGGGCAGGAACGGGTGGCTACACCTTC. Translation gives CASSPGQGAGTGGYTF.

The chain employs TRBV11-2 and TRBJ2-1; D perhaps matches TRBD2 (6 bases). Trimming removed 4 bases from V and 9 bases from J, with 16 bases in between. Germline CDR1 is SGHAT and CDR2 is FQNNGV. The CDR3 spans 14 residues. The CDR3 coding sequence is TGTGCCAGCAGCTCCGGACTACGGCTGACTGAGCAGTTCTTC. Amino acid sequence: CASSSGLRLTEQFF.